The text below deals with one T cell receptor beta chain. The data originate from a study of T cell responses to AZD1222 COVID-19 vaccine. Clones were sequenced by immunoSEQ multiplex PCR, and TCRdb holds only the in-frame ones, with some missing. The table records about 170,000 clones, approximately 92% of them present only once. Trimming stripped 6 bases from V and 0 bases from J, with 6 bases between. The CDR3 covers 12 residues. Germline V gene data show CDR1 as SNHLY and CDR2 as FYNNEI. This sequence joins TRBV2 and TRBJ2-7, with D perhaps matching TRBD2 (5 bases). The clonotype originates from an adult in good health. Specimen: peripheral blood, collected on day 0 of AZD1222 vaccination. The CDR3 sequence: CASRGSSYEQYF. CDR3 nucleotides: TGTGCCAGCAGGGGGAGCTCCTACGAGCAGTACTTC.